This TCR beta chain came from a study of Graves' ophthalmopathy and Graves' hyperthyroidism. This CDR3 has 16 residues. V trimming: 1 base; J trimming: 8 bases; junction bases outside the gene matches: 13. Per germline, CDR1 SGHTA and CDR2 FQGNSA. Amplified material comprised TCR beta CDR3 regions derived from RNA transcripts. The library came from an HTBI-primed first-round RT-PCR and a second-round multiplex PCR. TCRdb independently ran MiXCR on the multiplex PCR reads; one entry per CDR3 protein. The data contain approximately 1.2 million distinct CDR3 sequences, 35% to 45% of them singletons. This clonotype was recorded many times. Patients were diagnosed from clinical symptoms, serum thyroxine, TRAb, thyroid ultrasound and orbital computed tomography.

The rearrangement uses TRBV7-2 and TRBJ1-2; the match to TRBD1 covers 7 bases. The sequence came from an adult man with Graves' hyperthyroidism. The sample taken for sequencing was peripheral blood or thyroid tissue (not recorded which). CDR3 sequence reads: CASSLGWETGTKGYTF. CDR3 bases: TGTGCCAGCAGCTTAGGATGGGAGACAGGGACGAAAGGCTACACCTTC.